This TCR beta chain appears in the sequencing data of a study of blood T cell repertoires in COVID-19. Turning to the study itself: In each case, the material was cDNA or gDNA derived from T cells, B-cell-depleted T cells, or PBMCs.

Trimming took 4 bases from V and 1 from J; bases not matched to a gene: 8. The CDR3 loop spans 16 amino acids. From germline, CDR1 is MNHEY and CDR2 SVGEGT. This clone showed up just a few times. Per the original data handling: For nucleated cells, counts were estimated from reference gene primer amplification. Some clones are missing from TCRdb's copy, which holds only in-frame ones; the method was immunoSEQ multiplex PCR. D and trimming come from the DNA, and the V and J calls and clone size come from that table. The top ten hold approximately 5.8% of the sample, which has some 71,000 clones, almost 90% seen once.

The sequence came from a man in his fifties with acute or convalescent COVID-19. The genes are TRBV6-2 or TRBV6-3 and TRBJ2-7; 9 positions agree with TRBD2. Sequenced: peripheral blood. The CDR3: CASSSQRSGRSYEQYF. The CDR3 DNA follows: TGTGCCAGCAGTTCTCAACGGAGCGGGAGGTCCTACGAGCAGTACTTC.